This T cell receptor (beta chain) was found in a study of blood T cell repertoires in COVID-19. The protocol was immunoSEQ multiplex PCR, while the TCRdb copy is restricted to in-frame clones and leaves out a portion. The sample has roughly 180,000 clones, about 81% seen once. The CDR3 spans 14 residues. Losses at the gene ends were 1 base for V and 6 bases for J; bases not matched to a gene: 6. CDR1 and CDR2 from the germline V gene are SGHRS and YFSETQ. This chain connects TRBV5-1 to TRBJ1-1; 7 bases fit TRBD1. The sequencing sample was made of peripheral blood. This clonotype was sampled from a woman of 80 years or more with COVID-19, enrolled during active disease. The CDR3 spells CASSLFGQAPEAFF. In DNA form, the CDR3 reads TGCGCCAGCAGCTTGTTTGGACAGGCCCCTGAAGCTTTCTTT.